The 14 T cell receptor beta chains presented below share a single source sample, sequenced in a study of T cell responses to AZD1222 COVID-19 vaccine. The protocol was immunoSEQ multiplex PCR, while the TCRdb copy is restricted to in-frame clones and leaves out a portion. The repertoire includes some 96,000 clones, about 87% of them detected once, and about 1.8% sits in the top ten. The sample was peripheral blood, taken on day 0 of AZD1222 vaccination. Receptors were obtained from an adult in good health.

The V gene is TRBV4-2, the J gene TRBJ2-3; 16 bases are shared with TRBD2. V lost 4 bases and J lost 3; bases outside the gene matches: 4. The CDR3 runs 17 residues. Germline V gene lookup returns CDR1 LGHNA and CDR2 YNFKEQ. The CDR3 bases are TGTGCCAGCAGCCTAGGGACTAGCGGGGGGGGTACAGATACGCAGTATTTT. This translates into CASSLGTSGGGTDTQYF.

CDR3 bases: TGTGCCAGCAGCTTACTGTCTGAAGCTTTCTTT. Its protein product is CASSLLSEAFF. The chain employs TRBV7-9 and TRBJ1-1; D unresolved. Per germline, CDR1 SEHNR and CDR2 FQNEAQ (reference sequence). CDR3 length equals 11 residues. V was trimmed by 2 bases and J by 6 bases, leaving 4 bases between them.

The chain uses TRBV7-4 and TRBJ1-3; no clear D. The length of the CDR3 is 14 residues. Germline assignment: CDR1 SGHVT and CDR2 SQSDAQ. Trimming took off 4 bases at V and 3 bases at J, with 10 bases between the two ends. CDR3 coding DNA: TGTGCCAGCAGCTCCAGGACGGATGGAAACACCATATATTTT. It encodes CASSSRTDGNTIYF.

The V and J genes are TRBV29-1 and TRBJ1-1; 11 bases fit TRBD1. The CDR3 length is 12 residues. J was trimmed by 7 bases and V by 4 bases; bases with no gene match: 2. The germline V gene encodes CDR1 SQVTM and CDR2 ANQGSEA. CDR3 loop: CSVVGQGDEAFF. The CDR3 DNA follows: TGCAGCGTTGTGGGACAGGGGGATGAAGCTTTCTTT. Using reference TRBV29-1 and TRBJ1-1 for the parts outside the CDR3, the full variable domain is SAVISQKPSRDICQRGTSLTIQCQVDSQVTMMFWYRQQPGQSLTLIATANQGSEATYESGFVIDKFPISRPNLTFSTLTVSNMSPEDSSIYLCSVVGQGDEAFFGQGTRLTVV.

This chain links TRBV6-5 with TRBJ1-2; D is ambiguous. V gave up 6 bases and J gave up 4 bases, with 6 bases separating them. The CDR3 sequence is 11 residues long. From germline, CDR1 is MNHEY and CDR2 SVGAGI. CDR3 bases: TGTGCCAGCAGGACTATCTATGGCTACACCTTC. Translated, it gives CASRTIYGYTF.

This chain links TRBV7-9 with TRBJ2-1, with D possibly being TRBD2 (6 bases). Germline-derived CDR1 and CDR2 are SEHNR and FQNEAQ (reference sequence). This CDR3 is 14 amino acids long. The ends were cut back, 2 bases at V and 7 bases at J, with 12 bases in the middle. In DNA, the CDR3 is TGTGCCAGCAGCTTACTGGGAGGACTGAATGAGCAGTTCTTC. Its translation is CASSLLGGLNEQFF.

The chain links TRBV5-8 to TRBJ1-5; no clear D gene. The CDR3 sequence is 17 residues long. Trimming left V 0 bases short and J 0 bases short, with 13 bases between. The germline V gene has CDR1 SGHTS and CDR2 YDEGEE. This CDR3 reads CASSLASSFYSNQPQHF. Written as DNA, the CDR3 is TGTGCCAGCAGCTTGGCCTCTTCATTTTATAGCAATCAGCCCCAGCATTTT.

V and J are TRBV5-4 and TRBJ2-5; 12 bases match TRBD1. Germline-derived CDR1 and CDR2 are SGHNT and YYREEE (reference sequence). With 4 bases clipped from V and 4 bases from J, the junction kept 5 bases outside the gene matches. The CDR3 covers 15 residues. This chain's CDR3 is CASSPGQGAGETQYF. The DNA for the CDR3 is TGTGCCAGCAGCCCGGGACAGGGGGCTGGAGAGACCCAGTACTTC.

The rearrangement links TRBV18 to TRBJ2-1; TRBD2 agrees at 7 bases. Germline V lookup: CDR1 KGHSH, CDR2 LQKENI. The junction had 3 bases not matched to a gene; V was cut back by 3 bases and J by 1 base. The length of the CDR3 is 15 residues. The CDR3 is CASSPPSGSYNEQFF. The CDR3 region has the DNA TGTGCCAGCTCACCCCCTAGCGGATCCTACAATGAGCAGTTCTTC.

This chain joins TRBV21-1 and TRBJ2-7; TRBD2 was called by the table and not checked on the DNA. TRBV21-1 has pseudogene status. This CDR3 has 15 residues. CDR3 in DNA: TGTGCCAGCAGCAAAGCGGCGACTAAGGGCTACGAGCAGTACTTC. Translated: CASSKAATKGYEQYF.

This clone occurred a few times. This chain connects TRBV6-2 or TRBV6-3 to TRBJ2-1, with D tentatively TRBD2 (5 bases). The CDR3 runs 14 residues. Looked up from germline, CDR1 is MNHEY and CDR2 is SVGEGT. The V end was cut by 2 bases, the J end by 3 bases, with 8 bases between. The CDR3 reads CASSYARDYNEQFF. For the CDR3, the DNA is TGTGCCAGCAGTTACGCTCGGGACTACAATGAGCAGTTCTTC.

This chain links TRBV2 with TRBJ1-1; no clear D. The germline V and J ends were trimmed by 6 bases and 3 bases, with 11 bases remaining between them. Germline V gene data show CDR1 as SNHLY and CDR2 as FYNNEI. The CDR3 totals 13 residues. This chain's CDR3 is CASSQGMDTEAFF. CDR3 bases: TGTGCCAGCAGCCAAGGAATGGACACTGAAGCTTTCTTT.

V and J are TRBV27 and TRBJ2-5, with 7 bases lining up with TRBD2. The CDR3 has 13 residues. The ends lost 1 base at V and 5 bases at J; junction bases unmatched: 1. CDR1 is MNHEY and CDR2 is SMNVEV in the germline V gene (reference sequence). This chain's CDR3 is CASSLLGGETQYF. The CDR3 DNA is TGTGCCAGCAGTTTATTGGGGGGGGAGACCCAGTACTTC.

The chain is built from TRBV29-1 and TRBJ2-1; 8 bases are shared with TRBD2. This CDR3 is built from 15 residues. Losses at the gene ends were 1 base for V and 7 bases for J; bases not matched to a gene: 9. Germline assignment: CDR1 SQVTM and CDR2 ANQGSEA. CDR3 loop: CSVEVGSGAGNEQFF. CDR3 sequence (DNA): TGCAGCGTTGAAGTGGGTAGCGGGGCTGGTAATGAGCAGTTCTTC.